Shown below are 18 T cell receptor beta chains from a single sample sequenced in a study of T cells in Graves' hyperthyroidism and ophthalmopathy. TCR beta CDR3 region amplification was performed from RNA transcripts. The HTBI set primed first-round TCR CDR3 RT-PCR. TCRdb called the multiplex PCR reads again in MiXCR, with one record for every CDR3 protein. The sample carries approximately 370,000 distinct CDR3 sequences, more than 12% recorded once. The sequencing input was blood. The receptors originated from a woman in her twenties or thirties with Graves' hyperthyroidism.

As for this clonotype: This may come from a read error, since a much larger clone is one base off. The rearrangement joins TRBV11-2 to TRBJ1-6; D call uncertain. Deletions cut 4 bases from V and 8 bases from J, with 3 bases between. Germline CDR1 SGHAT, CDR2 FQNNGV. The CDR3 consists of 11 residues. The chain's CDR3 is CASSSDSPLHF. The CDR3 DNA reads as TGTGCCAGCAGCTCGGATTCACCCCTCCACTTT.

This clonotype was seen ten or more times. This sequence joins TRBV11-2 and TRBJ2-3, with no clear D. The CDR3 contains 14 residues. From germline, CDR1 is SGHAT and CDR2 FQNNGV. The V and J ends lost 5 bases and 0 bases respectively, with 9 bases between them. This CDR3 is CASSEIPSTDTQYF. The CDR3, as DNA: TGTGCCAGCAGCGAAATACCTAGCACAGATACGCAGTATTTT. Looking up the rest from reference TRBV11-2 and TRBJ2-3 gives the full variable domain: EAGVAQSPRYKIIEKRQSVAFWCNPISGHATLYWYQQILGQGPKLLIQFQNNGVVDDSQLPKDRFSAERLKGVDSTLKIQPAKLEDSAVYLCASSEIPSTDTQYFGPGTRLTVL.

The J gene is TRBJ1-1, the V gene TRBV29-1; possibly TRBD1 for D (6 bases). V was cut by 7 bases and J by 7 bases, with 13 bases left in between. The germline V gene has CDR1 SQVTM and CDR2 ANQGSEA. The CDR3 has 11 amino acids. The DNA of the CDR3 is TGCAGCGGCGGAGGACAGTTTGAAGCTTTCTTT. As protein: CSGGGQFEAFF. The entire variable domain, with the rest obtained from reference TRBV29-1 and TRBJ1-1, is as follows: SAVISQKPSRDICQRGTSLTIQCQVDSQVTMMFWYRQQPGQSLTLIATANQGSEATYESGFVIDKFPISRPNLTFSTLTVSNMSPEDSSIYLCSGGGQFEAFFGQGTRLTVV.

The chain carries TRBV18 and TRBJ2-1; 8 bases line up with TRBD2. Trimming removed 2 bases from V and 4 bases from J; junction bases left unmatched: 4. The CDR3 length is 15 residues. Germline V gene lookup returns CDR1 KGHSH and CDR2 LQKENI. CDR3 in DNA: TGTGCCAGCTCACCAGTAGCGGGACCTTACAATGAGCAGTTCTTC. Its protein is CASSPVAGPYNEQFF.

V is TRBV6-1 and J is TRBJ1-1, with no clear D. The V gene's germline CDR1 is MNHNS and CDR2 SASEGT. V shed 0 bases and J shed 10 bases, with 15 bases lying between them. The CDR3 totals 14 residues. The CDR3 loop is CASSEALRLFRAFF. For the CDR3, the DNA is TGTGCCAGCAGTGAAGCGCTTCGGTTATTCCGAGCTTTCTTT.

For this clonotype: This may be a read error: a much more frequent sequence differs by one nucleotide. V is TRBV7-9 and J is TRBJ2-5; D possibly uses TRBD1 or TRBD2 (5 bases each). The end of the DNA fits TRBJ2-1 better, so the J call may be wrong. Germline CDR1 and CDR2: SEHNR and FQNEAQ (reference sequence). There are 15 residues in the CDR3. The CDR3 coding sequence is TGTGCCAGCAGCTTAGGGGGGACCCTCCAAGAGACCCAGTTCTTC. Translating gives CASSLGGTLQETQFF.

The J gene is TRBJ2-5, the V gene TRBV19; D gene uncertain. In germline, CDR1 is LNHDA, CDR2 SQIVND (reference sequence). Trimming removed 3 bases at V and 1 base at J, with 12 bases between. The CDR3 runs to 15 residues. In DNA form, the CDR3 reads TGTGCCAGTAGTATTCTTGGGCTGCCCCAAGAGACCCAGTACTTC. This sequence encodes CASSILGLPQETQYF.

This rearrangement joins TRBV5-1 to TRBJ2-7; D possibly corresponds to TRBD1 (5 bases). V lost 7 bases to trimming and J lost 8 bases, with 7 bases between them. CDR3 length equals 9 residues. CDR1 and CDR2 (germline): SGHRS, YFSETQ. The CDR3 DNA sequence: TGCGCCAGCCCAGGGCAGCAGTACTTC. It codes for CASPGQQYF. Combining the CDR3 with reference TRBV5-1 and TRBJ2-7 gives the whole variable domain KAGVTQTPRYLIKTRGQQVTLSCSPISGHRSVSWYQQTPGQGLQFLFEYFSETQRNKGNFPGRFSGRQFSNSRSEMNVSTLELGDSALYLCASPGQQYFGPGTRLTVT.

This clonotype was observed at least ten times. This rearrangement joins TRBV4-1 to TRBJ2-2; D gene uncertain. The V end lost 8 bases, the J end lost 1 base, and 8 bases lay between the germline ends. This CDR3 region has 13 residues. Looked up from germline, CDR1 is MGHRA and CDR2 is YSYEKL. The CDR3 bases are TGCGCCAGCGGCTCAGGGAACACCGGGGAGCTGTTTTTT. This gives the protein CASGSGNTGELFF.

In the case of this clonotype: The junction shows a germline mismatch at one end, possibly a read error. The chain carries TRBV5-1 and TRBJ2-7; 16 nucleotides agree with TRBD2. Per germline, CDR1 SGHRS and CDR2 YFSETQ. The CDR3 contains 16 residues. CDR3 in DNA: TGCGTCAGCAGTAAAGGGACTAGCGGGAGGGCCAGTGAGCAGTACTTC. This sequence encodes CVSSKGTSGRASEQYF.

In its sample, this clonotype was seen many times. This chain connects TRBV20-1 to TRBJ2-3; no definite D call. CDR3 length: 14 residues. V lost 3 bases and J 0 bases, leaving 10 bases between the germline ends. CDR1 and CDR2 from the germline V gene are DFQATT and SNEGSKA (reference sequence). Written as DNA, the CDR3 is TGCAGTGCTAGCCGCTACACTAGCACAGATACGCAGTATTTT. Amino acids: CSASRYTSTDTQYF.

This clonotype was detected many times. The CDR3 nucleotides are TGTGCCACCTCGACTAGCGGGAGTGCAGATACGCAGTATTTT. It translates to CATSTSGSADTQYF. V and J are TRBV24-1 and TRBJ2-3, with 12 bases fitting TRBD2. V gave up 9 bases and J gave up 4 bases; unmatched junction bases: 4. From germline, CDR1 is KGHDR and CDR2 SFDVKD. The CDR3 totals 14 residues.

This clonotype was counted a few times. The rearrangement joins TRBV5-1 to TRBJ2-1; D not certain. Trimming left V 0 bases short and J 1 base short, with 8 bases between. The CDR3 has 15 residues. Germline CDR1 reads SGHRS; CDR2 reads YFSETQ. CDR3 sequence reads: CASSLGRTSYNEQFF. The CDR3 bases are TGCGCCAGCAGCTTGGGGCGCACATCCTACAATGAGCAGTTCTTC.

This rearrangement joins TRBV4-2 to TRBJ2-7, with 7 bases matching TRBD1. The CDR3 extends over 15 amino acids. The V gene's germline CDR1 is LGHNA and CDR2 YNFKEQ. Trimming removed 0 bases from V and 2 bases from J; junction bases left unmatched: 4. In DNA, the CDR3 is TGTGCCAGCAGCCAAGATTGGGACAGTACCTACGAGCAGTACTTC. It encodes CASSQDWDSTYEQYF.

This clonotype showed up many times. This sequence joins TRBV12-3 or TRBV12-4 and TRBJ2-3, with D maybe TRBD2 (5 bases). The CDR3 runs 12 residues. The ends were cut back, 6 bases at V and 10 bases at J, with 14 bases in the middle. The CDR3 here is CASSQTPEAQYF. The CDR3 DNA sequence: TGTGCCAGCAGCCAAACCCCGGAGGCGCAGTATTTT.

This clonotype was counted a few times. The chain employs TRBV12-3 or TRBV12-4 and TRBJ2-5, with 9 bases identical to TRBD1. The CDR3 is made up of 16 amino acids. V shed 3 bases and J 1 base; nucleotides not matched to a gene: 6. This CDR3 is CASSFGQGPSQETQYF. CDR3 coding DNA: TGTGCCAGCAGTTTCGGACAGGGGCCTAGCCAAGAGACCCAGTACTTC.

This clonotype came up many times. The chain carries TRBV5-1 and TRBJ2-3; D is perhaps TRBD1 (6 bases). This CDR3 spans 18 amino acids. Germline-derived CDR1 and CDR2 are SGHRS and YFSETQ. Trimming removed 6 bases from V and 5 bases from J, with 28 bases in between. CDR3 sequence reads: CASTTYPRDISEGDTQYF. The CDR3 nucleotides are TGCGCCAGCACCACCTACCCCAGGGACATCAGCGAAGGAGATACGCAGTATTTT.

The chain is built from TRBV27 and TRBJ1-2, with D possibly being TRBD1 (6 bases). The CDR3 contains 14 residues. Germline V lookup: CDR1 MNHEY, CDR2 SMNVEV (reference sequence). Trimming left V 6 bases short and J 5 bases short, with 16 bases between. CDR3 sequence: CASRPSGTRYGYTF. The CDR3 DNA reads TGTGCCAGCAGGCCTTCCGGGACAAGGTATGGCTACACCTTC.